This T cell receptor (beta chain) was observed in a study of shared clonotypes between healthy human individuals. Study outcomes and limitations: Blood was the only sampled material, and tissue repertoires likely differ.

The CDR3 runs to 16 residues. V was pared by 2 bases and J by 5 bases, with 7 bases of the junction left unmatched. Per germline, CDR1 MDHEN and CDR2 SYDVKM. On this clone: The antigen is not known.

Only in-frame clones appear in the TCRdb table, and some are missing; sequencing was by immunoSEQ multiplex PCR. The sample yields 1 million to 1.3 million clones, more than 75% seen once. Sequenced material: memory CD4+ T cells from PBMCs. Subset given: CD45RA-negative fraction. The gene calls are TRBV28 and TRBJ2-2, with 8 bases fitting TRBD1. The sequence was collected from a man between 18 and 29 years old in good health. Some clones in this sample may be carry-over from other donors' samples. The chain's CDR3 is CASSLPGQGGTGELFF. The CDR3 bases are TGTGCCAGCAGTTTACCCGGACAGGGTGGGACCGGGGAGCTGTTTTTT.